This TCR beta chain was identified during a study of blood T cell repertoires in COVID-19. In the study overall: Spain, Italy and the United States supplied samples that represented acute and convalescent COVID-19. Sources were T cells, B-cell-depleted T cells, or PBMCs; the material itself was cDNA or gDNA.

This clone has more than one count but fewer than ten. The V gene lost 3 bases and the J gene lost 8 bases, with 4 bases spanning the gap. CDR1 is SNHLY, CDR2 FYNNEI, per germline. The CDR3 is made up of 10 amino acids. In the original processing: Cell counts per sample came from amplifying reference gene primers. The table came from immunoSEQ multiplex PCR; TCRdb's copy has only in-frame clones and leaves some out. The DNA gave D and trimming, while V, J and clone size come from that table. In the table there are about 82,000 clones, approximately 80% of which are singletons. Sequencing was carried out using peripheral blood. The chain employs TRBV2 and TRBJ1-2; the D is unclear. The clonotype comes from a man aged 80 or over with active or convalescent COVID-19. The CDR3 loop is CASSDRGYTF. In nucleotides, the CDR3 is TGTGCCAGCAGTGATCGGGGCTACACCTTC.